Listed below are T cell receptor beta chains from one sample, sequenced in a study of T cells in Graves' hyperthyroidism and ophthalmopathy. A single record per CDR3 protein comes from TCRdb applying MiXCR to the multiplex PCR reads. The data show under 400,000 distinct CDR3 sequences, 15% to 19% seen once. Sequences were obtained from blood. These receptors all come from a young woman with Graves' hyperthyroidism that later progressed to Graves' ophthalmopathy. Both conserved end residues are trimmed from each CDR3. Fields, in order: D gene, V gene, CDR3 protein. The D gene is left open where the match is weak.

>NA|TRBV6-4
ASSGRAGTYNEQF
>NA|TRBV12-3/TRBV12-4
ASSLGGSARAEAF
>NA|TRBV11-2
ASSTKLRGADTEAF
>NA|TRBV4-3
ASSQGRQVGGYT
>TRBD2|TRBV5-1
ASSSNGLAGYNEQF
>TRBD1|TRBV12-3/TRBV12-4
AGGRTGGQPQH
>TRBD2|TRBV19
ASSIDPLVSGSITSYSEQF
>NA|TRBV5-8
ASNFGGLNGNTIY
>TRBD2|TRBV3-1
ASSQDRGGTSGSNEQF
>NA|TRBV27
ASRQGWEVSPLH
>TRBD1|TRBV2
ASSDRGLTSNQPQH
>TRBD2|TRBV20-1
SAARLAGGYNEQF
>NA|TRBV4-1
ASSQIGFGNEQF
>TRBD2|TRBV14
ASSRPGTSDYEQY
>TRBD1|TRBV28
ASSLWTGTAGEQY
>NA|TRBV6-2/TRBV6-3
ASSQRRQNEQY